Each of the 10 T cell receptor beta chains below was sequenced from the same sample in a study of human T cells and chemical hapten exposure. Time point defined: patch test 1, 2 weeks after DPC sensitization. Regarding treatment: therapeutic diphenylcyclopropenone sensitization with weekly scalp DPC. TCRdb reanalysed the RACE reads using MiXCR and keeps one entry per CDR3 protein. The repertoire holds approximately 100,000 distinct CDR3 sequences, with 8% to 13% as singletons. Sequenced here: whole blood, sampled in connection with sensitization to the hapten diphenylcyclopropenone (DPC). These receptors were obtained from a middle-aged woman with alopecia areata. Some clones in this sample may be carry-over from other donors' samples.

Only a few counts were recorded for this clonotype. The CDR3 region is CASSLRAGAPDTQYF. The CDR3 coding sequence is TGTGCCAGCAGTTTAAGGGCGGGGGCCCCAGATACGCAGTATTTT. The chain is built from TRBV12-3 or TRBV12-4 and TRBJ2-3; perhaps TRBD2 as D (7 bases). Between the trimmed V and J ends, which lost 2 bases and 4 bases, there was a span of 13 bases. The CDR3 is 15 residues long.

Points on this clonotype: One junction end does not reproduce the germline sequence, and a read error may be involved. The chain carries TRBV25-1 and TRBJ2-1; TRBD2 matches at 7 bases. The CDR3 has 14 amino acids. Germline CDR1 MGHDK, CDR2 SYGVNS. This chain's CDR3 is CASIPAGVYNEQFF. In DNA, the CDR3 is TGTGCCAGCATCCCCGCGGGAGTTTACAATGAACAGTTCTTC.

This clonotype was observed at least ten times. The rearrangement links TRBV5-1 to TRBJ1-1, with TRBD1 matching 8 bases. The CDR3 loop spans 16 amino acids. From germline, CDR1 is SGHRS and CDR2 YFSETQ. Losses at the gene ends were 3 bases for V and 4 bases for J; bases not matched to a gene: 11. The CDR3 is CASSWKQSGGGTEAFF. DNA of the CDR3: TGCGCCAGCAGCTGGAAACAGTCAGGGGGCGGCACTGAAGCTTTCTTT.

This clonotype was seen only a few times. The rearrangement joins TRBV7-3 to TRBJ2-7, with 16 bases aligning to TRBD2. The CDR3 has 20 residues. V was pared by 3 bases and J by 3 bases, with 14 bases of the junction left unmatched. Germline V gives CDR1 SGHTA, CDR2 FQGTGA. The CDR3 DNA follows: TGTGCCAGCAGCTTTCCGGGACTAGCGGGGGGGCCGCTAAGCTACTACGAGCAGTACTTC. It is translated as CASSFPGLAGGPLSYYEQYF.

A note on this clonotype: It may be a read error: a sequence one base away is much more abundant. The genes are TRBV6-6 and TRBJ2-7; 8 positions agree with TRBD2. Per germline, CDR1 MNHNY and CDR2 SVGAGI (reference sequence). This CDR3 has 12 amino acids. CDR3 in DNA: TGTGTCACGGCGGGGGGAAACAACGAGCAGTACTTC. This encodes CVTAGGNNEQYF.

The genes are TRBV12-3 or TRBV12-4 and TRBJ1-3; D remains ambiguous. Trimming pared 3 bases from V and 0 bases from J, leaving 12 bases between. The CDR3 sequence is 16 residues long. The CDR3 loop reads CASSFSELLSGNTIYF. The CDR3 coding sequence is TGTGCCAGCAGTTTCTCGGAGTTACTCTCTGGAAACACCATATATTTT.

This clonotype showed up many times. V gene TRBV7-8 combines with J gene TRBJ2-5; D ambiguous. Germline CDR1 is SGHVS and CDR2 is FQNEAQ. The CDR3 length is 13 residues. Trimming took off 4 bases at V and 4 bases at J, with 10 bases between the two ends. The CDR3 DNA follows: TGTGCCAGCAGCTCCGCTCTCGGAGAGACCCAGTACTTC. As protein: CASSSALGETQYF.

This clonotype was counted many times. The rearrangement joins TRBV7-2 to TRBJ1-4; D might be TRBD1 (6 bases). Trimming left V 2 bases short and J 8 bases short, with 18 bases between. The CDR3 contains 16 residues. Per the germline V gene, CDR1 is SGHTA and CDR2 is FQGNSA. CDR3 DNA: TGTGCCAGCAGCTTACGGCCGCGCAGGGGTGACGAAAAACTGTTTTTT. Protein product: CASSLRPRRGDEKLFF.

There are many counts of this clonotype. The CDR3 region is CASSRAGTADTQYF. DNA for the CDR3: TGTGCCAGCAGCCGAGCCGGTACTGCAGATACGCAGTATTTT. The chain has TRBV7-9 and TRBJ2-3; no firm D call. V gave up 5 bases and J gave up 4 bases, with 13 bases separating them. The CDR3 sequence is 14 residues long. Germline V gene lookup returns CDR1 SEHNR and CDR2 FQNEAQ (reference sequence).

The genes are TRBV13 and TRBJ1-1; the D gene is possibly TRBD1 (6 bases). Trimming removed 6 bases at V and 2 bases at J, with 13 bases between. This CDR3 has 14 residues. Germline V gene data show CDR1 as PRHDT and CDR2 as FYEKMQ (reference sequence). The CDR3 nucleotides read TGTGCCAGCAGTTGGGGGGACACCAACACTGAAGCTTTCTTT. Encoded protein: CASSWGDTNTEAFF.